What follows is one T cell receptor (beta chain) and its context. Produced via immunoSEQ multiplex PCR; TCRdb's table is partial and in-frame only. Among about 76,000 clones listed, over 75% were seen once. The data originate from a study of OX40 agonist ivuxolimab in advanced cancers. Germline assignment: CDR1 MGHRA and CDR2 YSYEKL. V was shortened by 0 bases and J by 6 bases, with 9 bases between the two germline ends. CDR3 length equals 13 residues. The rearrangement links TRBV4-1 to TRBJ2-7, with TRBD1 as a possible D gene (5 bases). The source material was CD4+ or CD8+ T cells sorted from blood, sampled in a trial of the OX40 agonist ivuxolimab. The sequence was collected from an adult with an advanced solid tumor such as melanoma, head and neck, liver or kidney cancer. Written as DNA, the CDR3 is TGCGCCAGCAGCCAAGACCAGGGTTTCGAGCAGTACTTC. Amino acid sequence: CASSQDQGFEQYF.